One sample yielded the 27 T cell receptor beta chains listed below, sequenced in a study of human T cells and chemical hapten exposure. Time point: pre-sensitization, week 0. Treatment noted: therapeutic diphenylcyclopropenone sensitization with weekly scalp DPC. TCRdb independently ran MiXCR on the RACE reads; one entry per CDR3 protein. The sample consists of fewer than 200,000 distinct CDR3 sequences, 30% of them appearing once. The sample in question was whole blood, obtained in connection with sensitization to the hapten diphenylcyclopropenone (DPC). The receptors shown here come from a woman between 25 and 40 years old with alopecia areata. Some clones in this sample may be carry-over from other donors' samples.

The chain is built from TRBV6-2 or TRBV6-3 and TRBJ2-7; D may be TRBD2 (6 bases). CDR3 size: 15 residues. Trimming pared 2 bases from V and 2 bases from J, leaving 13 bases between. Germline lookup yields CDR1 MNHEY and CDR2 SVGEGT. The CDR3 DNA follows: TGTGCCAGCAGTTACCCTCCCGGAGGGCCCTACGAGCAGTACTTC. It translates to CASSYPPGGPYEQYF.

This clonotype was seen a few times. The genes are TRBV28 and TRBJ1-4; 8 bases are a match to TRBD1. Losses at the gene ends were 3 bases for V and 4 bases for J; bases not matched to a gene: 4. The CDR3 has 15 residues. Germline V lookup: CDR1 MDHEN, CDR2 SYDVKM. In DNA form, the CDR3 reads TGTGCCAGCAGTTTCGGGACAGGCTATAATGAAAAACTGTTTTTT. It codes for CASSFGTGYNEKLFF.

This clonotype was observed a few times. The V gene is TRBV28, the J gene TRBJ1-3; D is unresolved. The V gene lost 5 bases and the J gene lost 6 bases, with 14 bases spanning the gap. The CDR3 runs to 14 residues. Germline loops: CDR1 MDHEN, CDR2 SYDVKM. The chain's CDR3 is CASSAETRLNTIYF. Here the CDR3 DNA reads TGTGCCAGCAGTGCTGAAACCCGCTTAAACACCATATATTTT.

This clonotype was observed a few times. For the CDR3, the DNA is TGTGCCAGCAGTTTCGCGGGGCGTGAGCAGGCTGAGCAGTACTTC. Translated: CASSFAGREQAEQYF. The chain carries TRBV28 and TRBJ2-7, with D possibly matching TRBD2 (6 bases). From germline, CDR1 is MDHEN and CDR2 SYDVKM. Trimming took 3 bases from V and 7 from J, leaving 19 bases between them. This CDR3 has 15 residues.

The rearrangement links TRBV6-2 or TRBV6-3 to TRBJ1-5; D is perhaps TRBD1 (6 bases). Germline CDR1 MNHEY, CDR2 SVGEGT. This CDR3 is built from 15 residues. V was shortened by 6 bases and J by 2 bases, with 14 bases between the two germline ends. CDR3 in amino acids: CASRYTGTGNQPQHF. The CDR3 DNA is TGTGCCAGCAGATACACAGGGACGGGCAATCAGCCCCAGCATTTT.

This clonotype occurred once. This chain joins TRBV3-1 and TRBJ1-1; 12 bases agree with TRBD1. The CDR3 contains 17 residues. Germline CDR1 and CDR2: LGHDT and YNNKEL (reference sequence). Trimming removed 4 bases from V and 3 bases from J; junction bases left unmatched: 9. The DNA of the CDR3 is TGTGCCAGCAGCCCGGGACAGGGGGCGCCGAGGGACACTGAAGCTTTCTTT. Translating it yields CASSPGQGAPRDTEAFF. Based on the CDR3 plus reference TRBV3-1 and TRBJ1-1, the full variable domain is DTAVSQTPKYLVTQMGNDKSIKCEQNLGHDTMYWYKQDSKKFLKIMFSYNNKELIINETVPNRFSPKSPDKAHLNLHINSLELGDSAVYFCASSPGQGAPRDTEAFFGQGTRLTVV.

DNA of the CDR3: TGCGCCAGCAGCCCCTTAGGGGGTTGGGACTACAATGAGCAGTTCTTC. Its translation is CASSPLGGWDYNEQFF. V usage is TRBV5-1 and J usage is TRBJ2-1; tentative D call: TRBD1 (6 bases). CDR3 size: 16 residues. V gave up 4 bases and J gave up 3 bases, with 17 bases separating them. Germline V gives CDR1 SGHRS, CDR2 YFSETQ. Full variable domain (missing parts from reference TRBV5-1 and TRBJ2-1): KAGVTQTPRYLIKTRGQQVTLSCSPISGHRSVSWYQQTPGQGLQFLFEYFSETQRNKGNFPGRFSGRQFSNSRSEMNVSTLELGDSALYLCASSPLGGWDYNEQFFGPGTRLTVL.

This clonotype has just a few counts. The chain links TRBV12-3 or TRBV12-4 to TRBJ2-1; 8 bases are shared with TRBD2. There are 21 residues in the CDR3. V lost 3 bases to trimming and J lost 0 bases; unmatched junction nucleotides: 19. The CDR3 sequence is CASSFSTLAGLSGSSYNEQFF. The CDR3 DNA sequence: TGTGCCAGCAGTTTTTCTACGTTAGCGGGACTAAGCGGGTCCTCCTACAATGAGCAGTTCTTC.

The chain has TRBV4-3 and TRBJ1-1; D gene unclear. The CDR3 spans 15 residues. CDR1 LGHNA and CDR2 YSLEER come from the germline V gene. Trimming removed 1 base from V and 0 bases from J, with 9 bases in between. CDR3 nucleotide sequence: TGCGCCAGCAGCCAAGGGACGCAAATGAACACTGAAGCTTTCTTT. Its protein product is CASSQGTQMNTEAFF.

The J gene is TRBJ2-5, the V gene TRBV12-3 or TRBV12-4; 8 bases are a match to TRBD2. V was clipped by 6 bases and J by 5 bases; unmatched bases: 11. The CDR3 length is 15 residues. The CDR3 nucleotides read TGTGCCAGCAGCTTAATTGCGGGGGGAGGCGAGACCCAGTACTTC. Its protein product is CASSLIAGGGETQYF.

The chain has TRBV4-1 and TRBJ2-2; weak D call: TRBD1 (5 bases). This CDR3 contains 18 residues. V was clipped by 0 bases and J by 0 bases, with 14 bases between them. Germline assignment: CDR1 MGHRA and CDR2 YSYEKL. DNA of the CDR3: TGCGCCAGCAGCCAAGAGGGGCCCCGCACGGCGAACACCGGGGAGCTGTTTTTT. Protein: CASSQEGPRTANTGELFF.

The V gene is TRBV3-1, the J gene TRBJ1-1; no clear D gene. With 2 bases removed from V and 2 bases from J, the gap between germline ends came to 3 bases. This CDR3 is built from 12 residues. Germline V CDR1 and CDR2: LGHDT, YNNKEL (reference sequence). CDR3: CASSQINTEAFF. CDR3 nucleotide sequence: TGTGCCAGCAGCCAAATAAACACTGAAGCTTTCTTT.

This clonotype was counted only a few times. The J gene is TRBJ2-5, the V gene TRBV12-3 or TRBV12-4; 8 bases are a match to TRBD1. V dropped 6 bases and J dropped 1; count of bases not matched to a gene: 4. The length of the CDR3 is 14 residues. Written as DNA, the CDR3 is TGTGCCAGCAGCCCGGGACAGGCCCAAGAGACCCAGTACTTC. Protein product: CASSPGQAQETQYF.

DNA of the CDR3: TGTGCCAGCACCGCATTATCGGGAAGAAAAGAGACCCAGTACTTC. Translation: CASTALSGRKETQYF. The rearrangement uses TRBV28 and TRBJ2-5; D is perhaps TRBD2 (5 bases). Germline V CDR1 and CDR2: MDHEN, SYDVKM. Trimming removed 7 bases from V and 3 bases from J, with 18 bases in between. The CDR3 runs to 15 residues. The whole variable domain, filled in from reference TRBV28 and TRBJ2-5, reads DVKVTQSSRYLVKRTGEKVFLECVQDMDHENMFWYRQDPGLGLRLIYFSYDVKMKEKGDIPEGYSVSREKKERFSLILESASTNQTSMYLCASTALSGRKETQYFGPGTRLLVL.

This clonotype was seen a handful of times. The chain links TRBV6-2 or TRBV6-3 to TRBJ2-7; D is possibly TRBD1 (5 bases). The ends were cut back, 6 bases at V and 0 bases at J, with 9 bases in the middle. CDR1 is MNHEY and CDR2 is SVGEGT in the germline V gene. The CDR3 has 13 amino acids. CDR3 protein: CASSVTASYEQYF. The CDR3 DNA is TGTGCCAGCAGCGTGACAGCCTCCTACGAGCAGTACTTC.

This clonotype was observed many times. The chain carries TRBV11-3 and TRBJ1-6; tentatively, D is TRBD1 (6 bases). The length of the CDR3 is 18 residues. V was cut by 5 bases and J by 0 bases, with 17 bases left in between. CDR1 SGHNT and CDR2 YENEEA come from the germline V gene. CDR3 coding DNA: TGTGCCAGCAGCCTGGACCAAGGGGGTTCCTCCTATAATTCACCCCTCCACTTT. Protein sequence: CASSLDQGGSSYNSPLHF.

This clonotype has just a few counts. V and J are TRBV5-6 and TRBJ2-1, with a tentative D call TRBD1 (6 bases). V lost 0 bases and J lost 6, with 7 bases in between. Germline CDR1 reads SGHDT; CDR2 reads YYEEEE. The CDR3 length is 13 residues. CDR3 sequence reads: CASSLGRGNEQFF. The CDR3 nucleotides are TGTGCCAGCAGCTTGGGCAGGGGCAATGAGCAGTTCTTC.

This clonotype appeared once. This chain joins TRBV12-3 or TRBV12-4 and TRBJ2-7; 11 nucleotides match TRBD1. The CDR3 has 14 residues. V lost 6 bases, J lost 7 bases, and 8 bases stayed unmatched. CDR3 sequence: CASRLGQGVGEQYF. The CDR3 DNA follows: TGTGCCAGCAGGCTGGGACAGGGGGTGGGAGAGCAGTACTTC.

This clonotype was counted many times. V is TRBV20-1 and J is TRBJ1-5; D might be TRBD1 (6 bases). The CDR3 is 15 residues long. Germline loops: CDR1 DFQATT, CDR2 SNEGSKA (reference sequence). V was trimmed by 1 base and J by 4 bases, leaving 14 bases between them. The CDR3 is CSARAAGVANQPQHF. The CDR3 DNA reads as TGCAGTGCTAGAGCTGCAGGGGTAGCAAATCAGCCCCAGCATTTT.

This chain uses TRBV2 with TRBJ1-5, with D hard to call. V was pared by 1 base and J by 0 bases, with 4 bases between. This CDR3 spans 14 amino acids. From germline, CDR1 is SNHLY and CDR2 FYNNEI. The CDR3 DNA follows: TGTGCCAGCAGTGAAGTGAGTAGCAATCAGCCCCAGCATTTT. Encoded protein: CASSEVSSNQPQHF.

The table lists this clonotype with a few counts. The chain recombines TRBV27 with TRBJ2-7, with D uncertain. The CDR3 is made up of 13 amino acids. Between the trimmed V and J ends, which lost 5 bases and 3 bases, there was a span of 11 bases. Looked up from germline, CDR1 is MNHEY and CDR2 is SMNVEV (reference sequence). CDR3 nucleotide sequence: TGTGCCAGCAGTGACGGATCTTACTACGAGCAGTACTTC. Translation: CASSDGSYYEQYF.

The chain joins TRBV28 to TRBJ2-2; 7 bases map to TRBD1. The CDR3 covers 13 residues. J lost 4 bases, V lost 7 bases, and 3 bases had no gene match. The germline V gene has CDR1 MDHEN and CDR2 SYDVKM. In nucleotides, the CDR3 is TGTGCCAGCATGGGACAGATCACCGGGGAGCTGTTTTTT. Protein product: CASMGQITGELFF.

CDR3 sequence: CASGIGNTEAFF. CDR3 sequence (DNA): TGCGCCAGCGGTATAGGGAACACTGAAGCTTTCTTT. This sequence joins TRBV10-2 and TRBJ1-1; D remains ambiguous. The germline gives CDR1 WSHSY, CDR2 SAAADI. The CDR3 length is 12 residues. V was pared by 8 bases and J by 1 base, with 8 bases between.

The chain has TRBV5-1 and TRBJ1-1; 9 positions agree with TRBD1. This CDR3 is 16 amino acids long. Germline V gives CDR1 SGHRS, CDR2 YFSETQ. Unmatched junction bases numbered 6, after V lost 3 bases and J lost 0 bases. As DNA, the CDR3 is TGCGCCAGCAGCTCGCTAGGGACAGGGATGAACACTGAAGCTTTCTTT. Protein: CASSSLGTGMNTEAFF.

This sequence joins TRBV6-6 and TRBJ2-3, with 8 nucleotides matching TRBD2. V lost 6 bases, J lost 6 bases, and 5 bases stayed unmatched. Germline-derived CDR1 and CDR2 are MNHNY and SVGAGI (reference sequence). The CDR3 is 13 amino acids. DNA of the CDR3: TGTGCCAGCAGCGGCGGGGGGCCGGATACGCAGTATTTT. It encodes CASSGGGPDTQYF.

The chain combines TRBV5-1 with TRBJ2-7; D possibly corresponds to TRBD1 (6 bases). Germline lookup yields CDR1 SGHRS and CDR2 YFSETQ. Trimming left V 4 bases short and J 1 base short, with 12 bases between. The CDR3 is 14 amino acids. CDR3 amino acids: CASSLNQGSYEQYF. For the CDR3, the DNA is TGCGCCAGCAGCCTAAACCAGGGGTCCTACGAGCAGTACTTC.

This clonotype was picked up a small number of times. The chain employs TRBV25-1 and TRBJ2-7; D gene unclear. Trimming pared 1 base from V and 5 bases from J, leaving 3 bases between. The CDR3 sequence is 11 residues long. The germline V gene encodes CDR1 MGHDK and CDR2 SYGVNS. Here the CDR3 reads CASSEFNEQYF. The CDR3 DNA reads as TGTGCCAGCAGTGAATTCAACGAGCAGTACTTC.